This entry features one TCR beta chain sequence. This clonotype was detected ten times or more. The antigen this receptor binds is unknown. The record has no base qualities; no much larger clone is one base away. The source of the sample is a study of T cells in Graves' hyperthyroidism and ophthalmopathy (dated by TCRdb to between 2019 and 2020). In the study overall: Peripheral blood samples were taken at the time of initial diagnosis, prior to any treatment. Whether ophthalmopathy could be predicted prospectively was tested in an independent validation cohort made up of under 20 hyperthyroidism patients plus 17 patients who later progressed to ophthalmopathy. A discovery cohort of about a hundred patients, approximately 45 with Graves' ophthalmopathy and 55 to 60 with stable Graves' hyperthyroidism, was used to find distinguishing TCR V-J signatures. According to the paper, TCR Vbeta CDR3 sequencing was carried out on about 140 peripheral blood samples, which came from fewer than 50 ophthalmopathy, around 74 hyperthyroidism and approximately 17 progressor patients. The approximately 90 discovery patients were divided at random into training and test sets in a 7:3 ratio. In roughly six Graves' hyperthyroidism patients, the study also compared T-cell repertoires from thyroid tissue with T-cell repertoires from blood. Once sampling was done, hyperthyroidism patients were given methimazole at a starting dose of 30 mg daily, whereas ophthalmopathy patients were given high-dose intravenous methylprednisolone. Summary of the overall study and its limitations: In cross-validation, a model built on a 13 V-J signature told ophthalmopathy apart from stable hyperthyroidism with 87.88% sensitivity and about 81% specificity, and in testing the same model reached 80%/75%. Sample size was not statistically predetermined, and investigators were not blinded to group allocation. Blood samples also contained most of the expanded thyroid clonotypes (frequency above 0.001), which suggests that blood repertoires may reflect thyroid immune responses. During validation, the model predicted progression to ophthalmopathy a median of about 6.3 months ahead of onset, with almost 71% sensitivity and less than 85% specificity.

TCR beta CDR3 regions were amplified from RNA transcripts. The TCR CDR3 was subjected to a first round of RT-PCR using the HTBI primer set and the Qiagen OneStep RT-PCR kit. The libraries were constructed in a second round of multiplex PCR and then size-selected and purified. Libraries were sequenced paired-end with 100 bp reads on an Illumina HiSeq2000. Per the authors' processing: Raw data were processed with SOAPnuke, discarding reads with adapters, uncalled bases, mean Phred below 15, or no exact constant-primer or identifier match. High-quality paired reads were merged using COPE v1.2.5, and each unique nucleotide sequence was defined as a clonotype. Clonotypes were aligned to IMGT TRBV, TRBD and TRBJ reference segments using MiTCR v1.1. The analysis was restricted to V-J combinations with a frequency above 0.0001, which together covered 99.2% of the repertoires. A TCS score was defined as the ratio of F50 (clonal expansion) to E x V (chaos), with BLOSUM62-based TCRdist applied between CDR3 peptides within each V-J. Welch's t-statistics and random forest reduced 500 to 650 V-J features to about 13, which were used in a naive Bayes classifier (R e1071). The public sequencing data were trimmed at Q25 with fastp and processed into clonotypes with MiXCR by TCRdb, which kept only in-frame beta chains. A single entry per CDR3 protein holds the most common genes and DNA from its merged rows. TCRdb, rather than the study authors, made the V and J calls. The sample table shows hundreds of thousands of distinct CDR3 sequences, and around 21% are seen once. Of the sample, around a third falls within the top ten clones.

Reading the germline V gene gives CDR1 SNHLY and CDR2 FYNNEI. V is trimmed back by 8 bases and J by 3 bases, and the junction contains 10 bases that no gene match accounts for. There are 15 amino acids in the CDR3, from cysteine to phenylalanine inclusive. Just CDR3 DNA is preserved here, 45 bases in frame from base 1. In the ophthalmopathy patients, disease was moderately to severely active, with a Clinical Activity Score of 3 or more, a NOSPECS grade of 4 or more, and a duration of less than 3 months. Exclusion was applied to patients with uncontrolled infections, other autoimmune diseases, pregnancy or lactation. Clinical symptoms, serum thyroxine and TRAb, thyroid ultrasound, and orbital computed tomography formed the basis for the diagnoses. Ficoll-Paque density gradient centrifugation was used to isolate PBMCs from approximately 11 ml of fresh peripheral blood. Trizol reagent was used to extract total RNA, and RNA quality was then checked on an Agilent 2100 Bioanalyzer.

The sequencing input was blood. This clonotype originated in a man aged 30 to 39 with Graves' ophthalmopathy. The rearrangement combines TRBV2 with TRBJ1-5; the central 7 bases match TRBD1. DNA sequence: TGTGCCAGCCGACCGTTCACAGGGGACAATCAGCCCCAGCATTTT. It encodes CASRPFTGDNQPQHF. When the CDR3 is completed using the reference TRBV2 and TRBJ1-5 genes on either side, the full variable domain is EPEVTQTPSHQVTQMGQEVILRCVPISNHLYFYWYRQILGQKVEFLVSFYNNEISEKSEIFDDQFSVERPDGSNFTLKIRSTKLEDSAMYFCASRPFTGDNQPQHFGDGTRLSIL.